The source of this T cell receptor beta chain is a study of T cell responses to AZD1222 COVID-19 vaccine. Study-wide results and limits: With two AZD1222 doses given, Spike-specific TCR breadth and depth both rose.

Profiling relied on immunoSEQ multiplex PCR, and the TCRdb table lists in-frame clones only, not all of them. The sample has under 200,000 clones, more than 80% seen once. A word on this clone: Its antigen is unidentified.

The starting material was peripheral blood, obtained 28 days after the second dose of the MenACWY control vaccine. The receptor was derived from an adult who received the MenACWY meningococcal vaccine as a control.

Here the CDR3 reads CASSSGRSEQYF. The CDR3, as DNA: TGTGCCAGCAGCTCTGGACGGAGCGAGCAGTACTTC. The chain combines TRBV7-3 with TRBJ2-7; D is undetermined. The length of the CDR3 is 12 residues. The V gene's germline CDR1 is SGHTA and CDR2 FQGTGA. V was cut by 4 bases and J by 6 bases, with 10 bases left in between.